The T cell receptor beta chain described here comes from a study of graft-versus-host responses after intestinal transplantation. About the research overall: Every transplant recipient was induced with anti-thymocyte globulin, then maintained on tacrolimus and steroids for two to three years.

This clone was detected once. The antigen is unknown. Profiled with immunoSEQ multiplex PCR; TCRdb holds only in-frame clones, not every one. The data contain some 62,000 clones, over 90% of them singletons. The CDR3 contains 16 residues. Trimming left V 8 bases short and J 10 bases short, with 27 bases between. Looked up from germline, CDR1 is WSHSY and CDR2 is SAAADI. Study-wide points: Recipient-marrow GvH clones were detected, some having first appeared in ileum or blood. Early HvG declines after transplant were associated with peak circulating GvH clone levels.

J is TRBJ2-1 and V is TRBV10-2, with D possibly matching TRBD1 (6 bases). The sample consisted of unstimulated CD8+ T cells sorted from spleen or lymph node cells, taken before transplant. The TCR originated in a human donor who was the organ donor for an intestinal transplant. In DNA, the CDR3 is TGCGCCAGCTGCGATAGGGGGAGCTCCTACAATGAGGAGCAGTTCTTC. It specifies CASCDRGSSYNEEQFF.